Shown below are 14 T cell receptor beta chains from a single sample sequenced in a study of T cells in Graves' hyperthyroidism and ophthalmopathy. Authors of the study amplified TCR beta CDR3 regions from RNA transcripts. The primer set for the first-round RT-PCR of the TCR CDR3 was HTBI. TCRdb re-called the multiplex PCR reads with MiXCR, one entry per CDR3 protein. The sample consists of around 380,000 distinct CDR3 sequences, approximately 12% of them appearing once. The source material was blood. The origin of the receptors is a man younger than 45 with Graves' hyperthyroidism that later progressed to Graves' ophthalmopathy.

Ten or more counts support this clonotype. V and J are TRBV20-1 and TRBJ1-3; 8 bases match TRBD1. The CDR3 is made up of 16 amino acids. The V gene end was trimmed by 0 bases and the J gene end by 0 bases; junction bases not matched to a gene: 4. The germline V gene has CDR1 DFQATT and CDR2 SNEGSKA (reference sequence). The CDR3 DNA reads as TGCAGTGCTAGAGAACCGGGACAGGACTCTGGAAACACCATATATTTT. Protein: CSAREPGQDSGNTIYF.

This clonotype occurred many times. This chain joins TRBV28 and TRBJ2-7, with TRBD1 identical over 9 bases. Germline-derived CDR1 and CDR2 are MDHEN and SYDVKM. CDR3 size: 15 residues. V lost 6 bases, J lost 5 bases, and 11 bases stayed unmatched. The DNA for the CDR3 is TGTGCCAGCAGCTTAGGGGGGACAGGGTTTAACGAGCAGTACTTC. The encoded protein is CASSLGGTGFNEQYF.

The rearrangement links TRBV28 to TRBJ1-3; TRBD1 might be the D (6 bases). V lost 9 bases and J 3 bases, leaving 12 bases between the germline ends. This CDR3 has 13 residues. Germline CDR1 and CDR2: MDHEN and SYDVKM. CDR3 in DNA: TGTGCCAGTTTGACAGGATTTGGAAACACCATATATTTT. Its protein is CASLTGFGNTIYF.

The sample holds a few counts of this clonotype. Mismatch with germline at one junction end may stem from a read error. V usage is TRBV11-3 and J usage is TRBJ1-1; TRBD1 matches at 9 bases. Germline V gives CDR1 SGHNT, CDR2 YENEEA. There are 14 residues in the CDR3. The CDR3 DNA reads as TGCGCCAGCAGCTGGACAGGGGCAAGCACTGAAGCTTTCTTT. It yields the protein CASSWTGASTEAFF.

The DNA of the CDR3 is TGTGCCAGCAGGGAGACTATCCTCGACCGCGAGCAGTACTTC. Protein sequence: CASRETILDREQYF. The chain uses TRBV6-2 or TRBV6-3 and TRBJ2-7; D may be TRBD2 (5 bases). The CDR3 contains 14 residues. V dropped 6 bases and J dropped 6 bases, with 18 bases sitting between them. Germline CDR1 reads MNHEY; CDR2 reads SVGEGT.

This clonotype was picked up many times. The chain is built from TRBV5-1 and TRBJ2-7; D possibly matches TRBD1 or TRBD2 (5 bases each). Germline CDR1 and CDR2: SGHRS and YFSETQ. There are 14 residues in the CDR3. Trimming stripped 4 bases from V and 5 bases from J, with 16 bases between. CDR3 sequence: CASSGGRGTNEQYF. In DNA, the CDR3 is TGCGCCAGCAGCGGGGGAAGGGGCACGAACGAGCAGTACTTC.

Written as DNA, the CDR3 is TGTGCTAGTGGTTACCCCCCCGAAGGGGGCTATAATTCACCCCTCCACTTT. Its translation is CASGYPPEGGYNSPLHF. This chain links TRBV12-5 with TRBJ1-6; maybe TRBD1 (6 bases). Germline V gene sequence: CDR1 LGHNT, CDR2 FRNRAP. CDR3 length: 17 amino acids. The V end was cut by 4 bases, the J end by 3 bases, with 16 bases between.

This rearrangement joins TRBV7-6 to TRBJ1-1; a possible D gene is TRBD1 (5 bases). V gave up 1 base and J gave up 6 bases, with 9 bases separating them. The V gene's germline CDR1 is SGHVS and CDR2 FNYEAQ. The CDR3 runs 13 residues. The CDR3 loop is CASSLVAGAEAFF. The CDR3 nucleotides are TGTGCCAGCAGCTTAGTTGCGGGGGCTGAAGCTTTCTTT.

This clonotype was picked up a small number of times. The gene calls are TRBV5-1 and TRBJ2-5; 8 nucleotides align to TRBD1. Losses at the gene ends were 3 bases for V and 1 base for J; bases not matched to a gene: 5. This CDR3 comprises 15 residues. Germline assignment: CDR1 SGHRS and CDR2 YFSETQ. The CDR3 DNA follows: TGCGCCAGCAGCTCGACAGGGGACTTCCAAGAGACCCAGTACTTC. This encodes CASSSTGDFQETQYF.

This clonotype was seen at least ten times. This chain links TRBV7-2 with TRBJ1-6; D gene unclear. The CDR3 loop spans 13 amino acids. Trimming took off 4 bases at V and 11 bases at J, with 12 bases between the two ends. Germline V gives CDR1 SGHTA, CDR2 FQGNSA. DNA for the CDR3: TGTGCCAGCAGCTCGAACAGATACACACCCCTCCACTTT. This gives the protein CASSSNRYTPLHF.

This clonotype was detected ten times or more. The J gene is TRBJ2-3, the V gene TRBV28; perhaps TRBD1 as D (6 bases). The V and J ends lost 3 bases and 2 bases respectively, with 9 bases between them. Looked up from germline, CDR1 is MDHEN and CDR2 is SYDVKM. This CDR3 region has 14 residues. CDR3 in amino acids: CASSLGAYTDTQYF. The CDR3 region has the DNA TGTGCCAGCAGTTTGGGGGCCTACACAGATACGCAGTATTTT.

This clonotype showed up many times. The chain carries TRBV5-1 and TRBJ2-1; 7 bases match TRBD2. CDR3 length: 13 amino acids. V trimming: 6 bases; J trimming: 3 bases; junction bases outside the gene matches: 3. Germline V gene data show CDR1 as SGHRS and CDR2 as YFSETQ. This chain's CDR3 is CASKLADYNEQFF. As DNA, the CDR3 is TGCGCCAGCAAGCTAGCGGACTACAATGAGCAGTTCTTC.

This clonotype was seen at least ten times. The chain is built from TRBV6-1 and TRBJ1-2; no reliable D call. V was pared by 1 base and J by 6 bases, with 15 bases between. Per germline, CDR1 MNHNS and CDR2 SASEGT. This CDR3 contains 15 residues. CDR3 amino acids: CASSEGIGGSHGYTF. The CDR3 DNA reads TGTGCCAGCAGTGAAGGTATCGGAGGGAGCCATGGCTACACCTTC.

This clonotype was counted ten times or more. The chain recombines TRBV30 with TRBJ2-3, with D unresolved. Germline loops: CDR1 GTSNPN, CDR2 SVGIG (reference sequence). The CDR3 length is 11 residues. V was pared by 3 bases and J by 5 bases, with 6 bases between. The CDR3 DNA follows: TGTGCCTGGAGGAAGGGAGATACGCAGTATTTT. Translated: CAWRKGDTQYF.